This T cell receptor (beta chain) was retrieved from a study of OX40 agonist ivuxolimab in advanced cancers. The overall study: Cancers in dose escalation were hepatocellular, melanoma, renal cell and head and neck. At approximately 80% male, the cohort had a mean age of around 56 years, ranging from about 20 to 90. Study-wide points: Low clonal expansion, among the lowest seen, marked partial responders at 0.1-3.0 mg/kg.

People who had autoimmune disease history or systemic immunosuppression were excluded. Using immunoSEQ multiplex PCR, the repertoire was profiled, and TCRdb retains in-frame clones only, with some absent. The repertoire includes about 81,000 clones, more than 75% of them detected once, and under 0.6% sits in the top ten. As concerns this clone: Its specificity is not known.

Deletions cut 5 bases from V and 6 bases from J, with 11 bases between. The germline V gene encodes CDR1 MNHNS and CDR2 SASEGT. There are 12 residues in the CDR3. The starting material was CD4+ or CD8+ T cells sorted from blood, obtained in a trial of the OX40 agonist ivuxolimab. This sequence originates from an adult with an advanced solid tumor such as melanoma, head and neck, liver or kidney cancer. The rearrangement links TRBV6-1 to TRBJ2-7; D is possibly TRBD2 (6 bases). The CDR3 sequence: CASSYRGFEQYF. DNA of the CDR3: TGTGCCAGCAGTTATCGGGGGTTCGAGCAGTACTTC.